This TCR beta chain stems from a study of regulatory T cells in long-lasting Graves disease. This sample's time point: persistent/refractory GD, antithyroid drugs over 5 years with positive TRAb. The TCR library was made from RNA that had been extracted from PBMCs in TRIzol. This clonotype was found many times. The target antigen is unknown. CDR3 regions were amplified by Arm-PCR using iRepertoire HTBI primers to build TCR beta libraries. In TCRdb, the multiplex PCR reads were re-called with MiXCR into one record per CDR3 protein. The data show 400,000 to 500,000 distinct CDR3 sequences, about 22% seen once. General study results and limits: Blood alone, not thyroid tissue, was studied. Persistent disease exhibited a predilection for TRBV28, TRBJ1-2 and TRBJ2-5. In persistent patients, shared public clonotypes (about 2,800) outnumbered those in new patients (around 1,000).

This CDR3 spans 14 amino acids. Trimming took 5 bases from V and 5 from J; bases not matched to a gene: 4. The sequence came from a female donor with Graves disease. The chain couples TRBV12-3 or TRBV12-4 to TRBJ1-4; TRBD1 agrees at 8 bases. Sample: peripheral blood mononuclear cells (PBMCs), taken when the disease was refractory, from a patient treated with antithyroid drugs. CDR3 DNA sequence: TGTGCCAGCAGTAAGACAGGGGAGAATGAAAAACTGTTTTTT. Translation: CASSKTGENEKLFF.